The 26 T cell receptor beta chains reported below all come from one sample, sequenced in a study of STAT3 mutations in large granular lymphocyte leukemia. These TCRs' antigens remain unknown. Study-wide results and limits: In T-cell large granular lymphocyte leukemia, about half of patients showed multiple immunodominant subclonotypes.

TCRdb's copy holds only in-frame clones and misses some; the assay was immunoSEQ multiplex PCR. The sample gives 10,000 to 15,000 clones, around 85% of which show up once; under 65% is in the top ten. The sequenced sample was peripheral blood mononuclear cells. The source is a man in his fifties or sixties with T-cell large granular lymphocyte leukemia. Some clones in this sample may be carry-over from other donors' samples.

CDR3 loop: CASSLAWGDGETQYF. The DNA for the CDR3 is TGTGCCAGCAGCTTAGCCTGGGGGGACGGCGAGACCCAGTACTTC. The V call is TRBV7-6, the J call TRBJ2-5; D is perhaps TRBD2 (6 bases). V dropped 0 bases and J dropped 5 bases, with 13 bases sitting between them. The V gene's germline CDR1 is SGHVS and CDR2 FNYEAQ. The CDR3 spans 15 residues.

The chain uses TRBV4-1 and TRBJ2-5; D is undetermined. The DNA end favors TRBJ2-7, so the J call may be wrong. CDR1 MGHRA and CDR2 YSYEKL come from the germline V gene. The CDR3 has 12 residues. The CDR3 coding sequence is TGCGCCAGCAGGCCGGCTAAGGGCGAGCAGTACTTC. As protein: CASRPAKGEQYF.

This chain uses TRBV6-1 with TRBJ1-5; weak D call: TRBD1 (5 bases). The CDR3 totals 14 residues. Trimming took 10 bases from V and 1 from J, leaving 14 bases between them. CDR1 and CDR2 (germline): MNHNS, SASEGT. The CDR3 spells CATAGPTSNQPQHF. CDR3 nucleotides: TGTGCCACCGCGGGACCGACAAGCAATCAGCCCCAGCATTTT.

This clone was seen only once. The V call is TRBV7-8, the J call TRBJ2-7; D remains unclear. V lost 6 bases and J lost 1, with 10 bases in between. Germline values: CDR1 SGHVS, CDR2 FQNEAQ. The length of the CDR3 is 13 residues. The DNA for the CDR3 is TGTGCCAGCAGTCCCTTGGGGTCCTACGAGCAGTACTTC. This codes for CASSPLGSYEQYF.

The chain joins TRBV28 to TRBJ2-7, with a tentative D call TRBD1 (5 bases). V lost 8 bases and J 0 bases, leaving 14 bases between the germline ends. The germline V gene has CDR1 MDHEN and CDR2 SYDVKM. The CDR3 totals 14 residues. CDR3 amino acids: CASDRQGSSYEQYF. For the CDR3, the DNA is TGTGCCAGCGATAGGCAGGGTTCCTCCTACGAGCAGTACTTC.

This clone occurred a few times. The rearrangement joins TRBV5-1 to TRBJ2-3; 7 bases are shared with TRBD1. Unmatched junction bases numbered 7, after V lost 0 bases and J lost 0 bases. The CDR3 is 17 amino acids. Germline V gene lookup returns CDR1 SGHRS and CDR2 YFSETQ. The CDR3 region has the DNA TGCGCCAGCAGCTTGGAGACAGGGAGACCTAGCACAGATACGCAGTATTTT. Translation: CASSLETGRPSTDTQYF.

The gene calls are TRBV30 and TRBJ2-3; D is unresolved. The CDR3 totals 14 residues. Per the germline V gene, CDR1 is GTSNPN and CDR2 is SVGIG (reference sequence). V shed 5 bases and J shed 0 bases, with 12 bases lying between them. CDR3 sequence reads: CAWYGFRSTDTQYF. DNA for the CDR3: TGTGCCTGGTACGGTTTTCGGAGCACAGATACGCAGTATTTT.

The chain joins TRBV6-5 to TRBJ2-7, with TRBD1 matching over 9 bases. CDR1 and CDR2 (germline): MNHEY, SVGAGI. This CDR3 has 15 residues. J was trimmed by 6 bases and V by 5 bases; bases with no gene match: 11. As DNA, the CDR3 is TGTGCCAGCAGTGCCCGAGGGACAGGGCCCCCCGAGCAGTACTTC. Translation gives CASSARGTGPPEQYF.

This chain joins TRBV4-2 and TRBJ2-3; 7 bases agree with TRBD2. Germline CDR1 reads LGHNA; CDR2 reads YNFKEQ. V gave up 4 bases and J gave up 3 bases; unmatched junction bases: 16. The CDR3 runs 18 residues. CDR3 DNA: TGTGCCAGCAGCCTATCGATAGGCAGCGGGGATGGGACAGATACGCAGTATTTT. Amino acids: CASSLSIGSGDGTDTQYF.

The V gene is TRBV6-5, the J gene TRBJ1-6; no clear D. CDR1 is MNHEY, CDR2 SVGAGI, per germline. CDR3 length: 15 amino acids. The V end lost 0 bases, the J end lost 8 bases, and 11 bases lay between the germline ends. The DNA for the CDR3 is TGTGCCAGCAGTTACTCAAGGGAGGTGGATTCACCCCTCCACTTT. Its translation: CASSYSREVDSPLHF.

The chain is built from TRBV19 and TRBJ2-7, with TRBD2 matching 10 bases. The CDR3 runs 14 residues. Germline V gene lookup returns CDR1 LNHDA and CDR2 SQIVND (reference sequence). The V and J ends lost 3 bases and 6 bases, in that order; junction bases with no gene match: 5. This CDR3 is CASSMGLAGVEQYF. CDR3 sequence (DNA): TGTGCCAGTAGTATGGGGCTAGCGGGAGTCGAGCAGTACTTC.

CDR3 amino acids: CASGLWGVAETQYF. For the CDR3, the DNA is TGTGCTAGTGGTTTATGGGGTGTGGCGGAGACCCAGTACTTC. This chain uses TRBV12-5 with TRBJ2-5; D gene ambiguous. CDR1 is LGHNT and CDR2 is FRNRAP in the germline V gene. CDR3 size: 14 residues. Between the trimmed V and J ends, which lost 3 bases and 5 bases, there was a span of 13 bases.

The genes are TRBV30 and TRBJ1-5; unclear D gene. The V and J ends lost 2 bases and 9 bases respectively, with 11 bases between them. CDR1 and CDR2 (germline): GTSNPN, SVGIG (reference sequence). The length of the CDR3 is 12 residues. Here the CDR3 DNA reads TGTGCCTGGAGTAGGTCACAAGGGCCCCAGCATTTT. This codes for CAWSRSQGPQHF.

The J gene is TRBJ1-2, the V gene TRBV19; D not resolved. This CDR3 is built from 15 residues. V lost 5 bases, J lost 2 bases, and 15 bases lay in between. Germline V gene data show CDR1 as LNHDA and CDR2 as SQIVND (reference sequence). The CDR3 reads CASSPTYTSNYGYTF. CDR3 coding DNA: TGTGCCAGTAGTCCCACGTATACCTCAAACTATGGCTACACCTTC.

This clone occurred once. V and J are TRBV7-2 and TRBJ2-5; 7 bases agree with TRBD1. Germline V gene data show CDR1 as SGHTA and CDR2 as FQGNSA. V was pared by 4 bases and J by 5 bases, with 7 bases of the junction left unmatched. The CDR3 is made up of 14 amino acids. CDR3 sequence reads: CASSSTGEKETQYF. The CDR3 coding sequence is TGTGCCAGCAGCTCCACAGGGGAGAAGGAGACCCAGTACTTC.

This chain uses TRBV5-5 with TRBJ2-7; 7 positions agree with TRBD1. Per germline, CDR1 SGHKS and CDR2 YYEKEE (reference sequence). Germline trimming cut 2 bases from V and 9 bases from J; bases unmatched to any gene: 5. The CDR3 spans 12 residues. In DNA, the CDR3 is TGTGCCAGCAGCTTAGGACAGGTCGGGCAGTACTTC. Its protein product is CASSLGQVGQYF.

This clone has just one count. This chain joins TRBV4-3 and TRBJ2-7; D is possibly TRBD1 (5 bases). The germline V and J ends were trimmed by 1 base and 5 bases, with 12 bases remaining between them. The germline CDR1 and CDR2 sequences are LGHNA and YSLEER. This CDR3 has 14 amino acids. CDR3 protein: CASSQGGQGNEQYF. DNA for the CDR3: TGCGCCAGCAGCCAAGGTGGGCAGGGAAACGAGCAGTACTTC.

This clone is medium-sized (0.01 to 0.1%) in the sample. The CDR3 region has the DNA TGTGCCAGCAGCTTAGGGCAGGATGAAAAACTGTTTTTT. Translated, it gives CASSLGQDEKLFF. This chain connects TRBV7-6 to TRBJ1-4; D is undetermined. The germline gives CDR1 SGHVS, CDR2 FNYEAQ. The CDR3 covers 13 residues. Trimming took off 1 base at V and 6 bases at J, with 6 bases between the two ends.

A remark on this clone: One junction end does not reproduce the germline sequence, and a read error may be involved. The CDR3 protein is CASSPIVVTDTQYF. The DNA of the CDR3 is TGTGCTAGCAGCCCAATTGTTGTCACAGATACGCAGTATTTT. V is TRBV7-7 and J is TRBJ2-3, with no clear D. The CDR3 is made up of 14 amino acids. Germline V gives CDR1 SSHAT, CDR2 FNYEAQ (reference sequence).

The CDR3 here is CASSLARTSGGGQYF. CDR3 in DNA: TGTGCCAGCAGCTTAGCGCGTACTAGCGGTGGTGGGCAGTACTTC. This chain connects TRBV7-8 to TRBJ2-7, with 8 bases matching TRBD2. The germline CDR1 and CDR2 sequences are SGHVS and FQNEAQ. V shed 0 bases, J shed 9 bases, and the junction held 10 bases outside the gene matches. The CDR3 length is 15 residues.

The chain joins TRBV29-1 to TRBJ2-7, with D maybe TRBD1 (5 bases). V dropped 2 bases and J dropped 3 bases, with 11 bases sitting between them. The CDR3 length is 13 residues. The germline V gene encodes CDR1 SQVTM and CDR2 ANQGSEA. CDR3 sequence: CSVETGRDYEQYF. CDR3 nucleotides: TGCAGCGTTGAAACCGGCAGGGACTACGAGCAGTACTTC.

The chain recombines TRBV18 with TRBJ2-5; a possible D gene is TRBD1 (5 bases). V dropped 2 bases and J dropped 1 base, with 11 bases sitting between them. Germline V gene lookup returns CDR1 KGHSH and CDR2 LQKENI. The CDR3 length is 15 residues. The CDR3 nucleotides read TGTGCCAGCTCACCAGTGACAGCCACCCAAGAGACCCAGTACTTC. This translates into CASSPVTATQETQYF.

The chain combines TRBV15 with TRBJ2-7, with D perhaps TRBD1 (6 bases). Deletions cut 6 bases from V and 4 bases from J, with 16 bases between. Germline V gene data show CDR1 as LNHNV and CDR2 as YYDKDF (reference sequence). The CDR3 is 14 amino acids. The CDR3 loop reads CATSYRATGYEQYF. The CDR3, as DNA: TGTGCCACCAGTTACAGGGCGACGGGTTACGAGCAGTACTTC.

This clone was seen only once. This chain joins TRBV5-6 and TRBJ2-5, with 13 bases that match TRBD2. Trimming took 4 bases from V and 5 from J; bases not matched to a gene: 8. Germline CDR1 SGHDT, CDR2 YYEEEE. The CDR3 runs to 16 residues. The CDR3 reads CASSPTSGRALETQYF. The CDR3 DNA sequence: TGTGCCAGCAGCCCTACTAGCGGGAGGGCCTTGGAGACCCAGTACTTC. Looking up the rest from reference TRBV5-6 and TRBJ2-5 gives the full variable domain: DAGVTQSPTHLIKTRGQQVTLRCSPKSGHDTVSWYQQALGQGPQFIFQYYEEEERQRGNFPDRFSGHQFPNYSSELNVNALLLGDSALYLCASSPTSGRALETQYFGPGTRLLVL.

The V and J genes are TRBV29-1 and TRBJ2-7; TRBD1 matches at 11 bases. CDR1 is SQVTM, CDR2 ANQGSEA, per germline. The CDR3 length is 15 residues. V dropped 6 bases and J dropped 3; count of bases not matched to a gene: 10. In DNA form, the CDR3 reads TGCAGCGTCATGCCGGGGACAGGGGGGATCTACGAGCAGTACTTC. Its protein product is CSVMPGTGGIYEQYF.

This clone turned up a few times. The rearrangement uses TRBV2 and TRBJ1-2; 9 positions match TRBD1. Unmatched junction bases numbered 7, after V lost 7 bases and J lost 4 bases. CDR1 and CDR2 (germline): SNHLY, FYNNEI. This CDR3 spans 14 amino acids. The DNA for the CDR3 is TGTGCCAGCACCAGGGACAGGGATCGCTATGGCTACACCTTC. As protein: CASTRDRDRYGYTF.